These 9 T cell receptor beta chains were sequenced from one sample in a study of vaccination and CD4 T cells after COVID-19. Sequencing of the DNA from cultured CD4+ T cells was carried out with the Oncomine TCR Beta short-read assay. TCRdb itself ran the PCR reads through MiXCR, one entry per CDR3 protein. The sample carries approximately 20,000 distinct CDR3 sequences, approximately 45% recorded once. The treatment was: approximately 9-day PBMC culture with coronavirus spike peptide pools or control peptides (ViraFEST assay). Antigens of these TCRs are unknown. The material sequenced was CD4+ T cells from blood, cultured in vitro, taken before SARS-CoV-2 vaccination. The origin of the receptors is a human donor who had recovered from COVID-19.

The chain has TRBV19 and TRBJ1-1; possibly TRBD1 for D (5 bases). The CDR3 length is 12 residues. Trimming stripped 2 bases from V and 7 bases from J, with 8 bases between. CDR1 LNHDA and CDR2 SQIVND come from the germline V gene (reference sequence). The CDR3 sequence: CASSIKGHEAFF. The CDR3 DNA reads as TGTGCCAGTAGTATAAAAGGACATGAAGCTTTCTTT.

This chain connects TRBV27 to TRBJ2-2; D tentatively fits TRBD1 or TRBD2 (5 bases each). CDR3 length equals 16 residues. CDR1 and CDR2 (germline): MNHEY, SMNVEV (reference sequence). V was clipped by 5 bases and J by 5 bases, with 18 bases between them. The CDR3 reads CASSQRAGGVTGELFF. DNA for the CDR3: TGTGCCAGCAGTCAAAGGGCTGGGGGAGTAACCGGGGAGCTGTTTTTT.

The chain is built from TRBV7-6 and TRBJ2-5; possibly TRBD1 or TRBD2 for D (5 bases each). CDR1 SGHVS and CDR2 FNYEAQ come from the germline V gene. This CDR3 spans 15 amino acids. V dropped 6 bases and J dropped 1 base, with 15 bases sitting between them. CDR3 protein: CASSYRQGRQETQYF. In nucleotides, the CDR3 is TGTGCCAGCAGTTATAGGCAGGGACGCCAAGAGACCCAGTACTTC.

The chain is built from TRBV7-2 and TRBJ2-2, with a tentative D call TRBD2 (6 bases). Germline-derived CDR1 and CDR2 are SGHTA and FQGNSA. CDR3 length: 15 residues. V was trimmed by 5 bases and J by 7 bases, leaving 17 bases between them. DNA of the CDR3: TGTGCCAGCAGCGCGACGCCGTGGGGGGACGGGGAGCTGTTTTTT. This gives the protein CASSATPWGDGELFF.

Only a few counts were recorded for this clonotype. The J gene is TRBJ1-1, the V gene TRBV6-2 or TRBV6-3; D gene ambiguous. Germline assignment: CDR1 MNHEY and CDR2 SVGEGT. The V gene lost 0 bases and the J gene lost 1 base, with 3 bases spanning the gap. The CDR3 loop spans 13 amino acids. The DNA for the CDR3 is TGTGCCAGCAGTTACTCGGAGAACACTGAAGCTTTCTTT. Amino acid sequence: CASSYSENTEAFF.

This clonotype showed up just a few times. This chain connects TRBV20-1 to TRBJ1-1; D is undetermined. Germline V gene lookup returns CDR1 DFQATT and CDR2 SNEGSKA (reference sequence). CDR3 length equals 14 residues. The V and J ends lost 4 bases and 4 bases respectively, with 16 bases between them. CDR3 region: CSATLGPAGTEAFF. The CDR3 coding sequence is TGCAGTGCTACCCTTGGGCCCGCCGGCACTGAAGCTTTCTTT.

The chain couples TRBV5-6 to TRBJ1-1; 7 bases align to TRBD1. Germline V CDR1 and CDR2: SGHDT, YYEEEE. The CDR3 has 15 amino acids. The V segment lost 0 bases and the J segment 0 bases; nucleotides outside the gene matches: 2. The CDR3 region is CASSLVQGMNTEAFF. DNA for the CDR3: TGTGCCAGCAGCTTGGTACAGGGGATGAACACTGAAGCTTTCTTT.

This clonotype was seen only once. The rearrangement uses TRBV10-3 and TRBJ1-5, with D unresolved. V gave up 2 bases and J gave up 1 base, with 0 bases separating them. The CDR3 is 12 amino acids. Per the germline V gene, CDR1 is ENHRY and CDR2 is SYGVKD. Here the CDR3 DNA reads TGTGCCATCAGTGAGAGCAATCAGCCCCAGCATTTT. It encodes CAISESNQPQHF.

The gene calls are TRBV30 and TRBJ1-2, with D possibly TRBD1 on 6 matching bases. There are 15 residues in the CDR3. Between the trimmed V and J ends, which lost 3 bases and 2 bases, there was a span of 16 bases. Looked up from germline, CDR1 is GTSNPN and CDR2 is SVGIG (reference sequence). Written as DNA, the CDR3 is TGTGCCTGGAGAGACCGTCGGGGGGCGAACTATGGCTACACCTTC. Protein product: CAWRDRRGANYGYTF.